Shown below are 13 T cell receptor beta chains from a single sample sequenced in a study of PD-1 blockade in classical Hodgkin lymphoma. TCRdb's copy holds only in-frame clones and misses some; the assay was immunoSEQ multiplex PCR. The sample has some 28,000 clones; about 80% are singletons. Time point of the sample: cycle 4 day 1 (C4D1), after about 6 weeks of nivolumab. All trial patients relapsed after autologous stem cell transplantation. The specimen comprised peripheral blood mononuclear cells (PBMCs), sampled before the fourth cycle of nivolumab. The source is a human donor with classical Hodgkin lymphoma.

This clone was seen a few times. V is TRBV9 and J is TRBJ2-2; weak D call: TRBD1 (5 bases). The CDR3 is made up of 14 amino acids. Trimming took 7 bases from V and 1 from J, leaving 11 bases between them. Germline-derived CDR1 and CDR2 are SGDLS and YYNGEE. The CDR3 region has the DNA TGTGCCAGCGGCAGGGCGGTGAACACCGGGGAGCTGTTTTTT. Its protein is CASGRAVNTGELFF. Using reference TRBV9 and TRBJ2-2 for the parts outside the CDR3, the full variable domain is DSGVTQTPKHLITATGQRVTLRCSPRSGDLSVYWYQQSLDQGLQFLIQYYNGEERAKGNILERFSAQQFPDLHSELNLSSLELGDSALYFCASGRAVNTGELFFGEGSRLTVL.

The V gene is TRBV7-2, the J gene TRBJ2-5; TRBD2 might be the D (6 bases). The V gene lost 2 bases and the J gene lost 5 bases, with 15 bases spanning the gap. The germline V gene has CDR1 SGHTA and CDR2 FQGNSA. This CDR3 is 15 amino acids long. The CDR3 here is CASSLTGRGEETQYF. The CDR3 DNA is TGTGCCAGCAGCTTAACCGGGAGAGGGGAGGAGACCCAGTACTTC. Full variable domain (outside the CDR3, taken from reference TRBV7-2 and TRBJ2-5): GAGVSQSPSNKVTEKGKDVELRCDPISGHTALYWYRQSLGQGLEFLIYFQGNSAPDKSGLPSDRFSAERTGGSVSTLTIQRTQQEDSAVYLCASSLTGRGEETQYFGPGTRLLVL.

The V call is TRBV7-8, the J call TRBJ1-2; D unresolved. The CDR3 is made up of 16 amino acids. CDR1 SGHVS and CDR2 FQNEAQ come from the germline V gene. Trimming left V 1 base short and J 5 bases short, with 17 bases between. In nucleotides, the CDR3 is TGTGCCAGCAGCTTAGTACCGTCTGAGCTGCGGTATGGCTACACCTTC. Translated, it gives CASSLVPSELRYGYTF.

This clone was observed a single time. The J gene is TRBJ2-3, the V gene TRBV4-2; 14 bases fit TRBD2. CDR3 length equals 18 residues. Germline-derived CDR1 and CDR2 are LGHNA and YNFKEQ. V gave up 1 base and J gave up 0 bases; unmatched junction bases: 3. CDR3 bases: TGTGCCAGCAGCCAAGGACTAGCGGGGGGGCCTAGCACAGATACGCAGTATTTT. Translated, it gives CASSQGLAGGPSTDTQYF.

The genes are TRBV18 and TRBJ2-3; TRBD1 matches at 10 bases. V was clipped by 3 bases and J by 10 bases; unmatched bases: 10. The CDR3 is 15 amino acids. CDR1 is KGHSH and CDR2 is LQKENI in the germline V gene. Here the CDR3 reads CASSPGGQGQGAQYF. The CDR3 bases are TGTGCCAGCTCACCCGGGGGACAGGGGCAGGGAGCGCAGTATTTT.

This clone was detected a few times. CDR3 protein: CASSLGYGLFF. Here the CDR3 DNA reads TGTGCCAGCAGCTTGGGCTACGGGTTGTTTTTT. The chain recombines TRBV7-2 with TRBJ2-2; D not certain. The germline V gene encodes CDR1 SGHTA and CDR2 FQGNSA. This CDR3 is built from 11 residues. Trimming pared 3 bases from V and 15 bases from J, leaving 11 bases between.

This clone was seen a handful of times. This chain uses TRBV29-1 with TRBJ2-5, with TRBD2 identical over 7 bases. This CDR3 has 14 residues. Germline assignment: CDR1 SQVTM and CDR2 ANQGSEA. CDR3 amino acids: CGGGLPGPGETQYF. CDR3 DNA: TGCGGGGGGGGACTTCCAGGCCCGGGAGAGACCCAGTACTTC.

This chain joins TRBV28 and TRBJ1-2, with D unclear. The V gene lost 8 bases and the J gene lost 0 bases, with 22 bases spanning the gap. Germline loops: CDR1 MDHEN, CDR2 SYDVKM. This CDR3 is built from 17 residues. CDR3 bases: TGTGCCAGCCAGATATACTTCGGCAGGCCTGCTAACTATGGCTACACCTTC. This translates into CASQIYFGRPANYGYTF.

The chain couples TRBV6-1 to TRBJ1-1; unclear D gene. V was cut by 3 bases and J by 1 base, with 6 bases left in between. The CDR3 is 13 amino acids. The germline V gene has CDR1 MNHNS and CDR2 SASEGT. The CDR3 reads CASSDLRNTEAFF. The CDR3 region has the DNA TGTGCCAGCAGTGACCTGAGGAACACTGAAGCTTTCTTT.

V gene TRBV6-5 combines with J gene TRBJ2-3, with D tentatively TRBD2 (5 bases). The length of the CDR3 is 15 residues. CDR1 and CDR2 from the germline V gene are MNHEY and SVGAGI. Trimming stripped 1 base from V and 0 bases from J, with 8 bases between. CDR3 sequence (DNA): TGTGCCAGCAGTTACTTCCGGGGTAGCACAGATACGCAGTATTTT. It is translated as CASSYFRGSTDTQYF.

In this sample, this clone turned up a few times. In DNA, the CDR3 is TGCGCCAGCAGCCAAGATAGAGGGCGGGGAGTCTATGAAGCTTTCTTT. The encoded protein is CASSQDRGRGVYEAFF. The chain uses TRBV4-1 and TRBJ1-1, with unresolved D. Germline V gene data show CDR1 as MGHRA and CDR2 as YSYEKL. The germline V and J ends were trimmed by 0 bases and 7 bases, with 18 bases remaining between them. The CDR3 consists of 16 residues.

V usage is TRBV5-1 and J usage is TRBJ2-3; weak D call: TRBD2 (7 bases). Between the trimmed V and J ends, which lost 0 bases and 4 bases, there was a span of 12 bases. CDR1 SGHRS and CDR2 YFSETQ come from the germline V gene. The CDR3 consists of 15 residues. In DNA, the CDR3 is TGCGCCAGCAGCTTGGGGGCGGGGGCGGCAGATACGCAGTATTTT. This translates into CASSLGAGAADTQYF.

This chain uses TRBV4-3 with TRBJ2-1; 12 bases are shared with TRBD1. Germline V gene data show CDR1 as LGHNA and CDR2 as YSLEER. The CDR3 extends over 16 amino acids. Trimming removed 1 base from V and 8 bases from J; junction bases left unmatched: 6. In DNA, the CDR3 is TGCGCCAGCAGCCAAGTCTCCGGGACAGGGGGCCATGAGCAGTTCTTC. Amino acids: CASSQVSGTGGHEQFF.